One and the same sample provided the 18 T cell receptor beta chains below, sequenced in a study of blood T cell repertoires in COVID-19 (dated by TCRdb to the early 2020s). Receptors were amplified or captured by the immunoSEQ multiplex PCR assay. What TCRdb holds here is the immuneACCESS table cut down to in-frame rearrangements. Part of the clones is not present; checked against another copy, under half of the missing clones reflect an unresolved V gene, and the others are unexplained. The sample table contains around 200,000 clones; only one count was recorded for just under 90% of them. In total, the top ten clones hold 6.2% of the sample. The material sequenced was peripheral blood. All receptors derive from a man in his 60s who had recovered from COVID-19.

The chain couples TRBV3-1 (or the pseudogene TRBV3-2) to TRBJ2-2, with D possibly being TRBD1 (6 bases). The CDR3 is made up of 14 amino acids. V lost 4 bases, J lost 2 bases, and 8 bases lay in between. Germline V gene sequence: CDR1 LGHDT, CDR2 YNNKEL (reference sequence). The CDR3 nucleotides read TGTGCCAGCAGCCCCAGGGGCAACACCGGGGAGCTGTTTTTT. Protein sequence: CASSPRGNTGELFF.

Turning to this clone: One junction end does not reproduce the germline sequence, and a read error may be involved. The V gene is TRBV28, the J gene TRBJ2-6, with D unresolved. This CDR3 spans 14 amino acids. CDR1 is MDHEN and CDR2 is SYDVKM in the germline V gene. This chain's CDR3 is CASRLSPGANVLTF. The CDR3 DNA sequence: TGTGCCAGCAGATTATCTCCTGGGGCCAACGTCCTGACTTTC.

CDR3 sequence reads: CASRPGFSYEQYF. The CDR3 DNA is TGTGCCAGCAGGCCAGGGTTCTCCTACGAGCAGTACTTC. The V and J genes are TRBV2 and TRBJ2-7; D may be TRBD1 (5 bases). Germline-derived CDR1 and CDR2 are SNHLY and FYNNEI. V was cut by 6 bases and J by 0 bases, with 9 bases left in between. This CDR3 comprises 13 residues.

This chain joins TRBV19 and TRBJ1-2, with 8 bases identical to TRBD1. Germline trimming cut 7 bases from V and 1 base from J; bases unmatched to any gene: 5. The germline V gene has CDR1 LNHDA and CDR2 SQIVND (reference sequence). The CDR3 extends over 14 amino acids. The CDR3 DNA follows: TGTGCCAGTACTGGACAGGGAGGTAACTATGGCTACACCTTC. Translating it yields CASTGQGGNYGYTF.

The rearrangement links TRBV29-1 to TRBJ1-5, with D uncertain. The V gene lost 5 bases and the J gene lost 0 bases, with 11 bases spanning the gap. The CDR3 spans 14 residues. Germline V gene data show CDR1 as SQVTM and CDR2 as ANQGSEA. The CDR3 reads CSVTRGNSNQPQHF. CDR3 sequence (DNA): TGCAGCGTTACGCGGGGAAATAGCAATCAGCCCCAGCATTTT. The full variable domain, with the rest looked up from reference TRBV29-1 and TRBJ1-5, is SAVISQKPSRDICQRGTSLTIQCQVDSQVTMMFWYRQQPGQSLTLIATANQGSEATYESGFVIDKFPISRPNLTFSTLTVSNMSPEDSSIYLCSVTRGNSNQPQHFGDGTRLSIL.

This clone was observed once. V gene TRBV5-4 combines with J gene TRBJ2-5, with 7 bases matching TRBD2. This CDR3 spans 14 amino acids. The J segment lost 3 bases and the V segment lost 6 bases, leaving 8 bases of the junction unmatched. Germline loops: CDR1 SGHNT, CDR2 YYREEE (reference sequence). In DNA form, the CDR3 reads TGTGCCAGCACCCTGGGGGGGGGAAAAGAGACCCAGTACTTC. This encodes CASTLGGGKETQYF.

The V call is TRBV24-1, the J call TRBJ1-6; a possible D gene is TRBD1 (5 bases). Germline V gene data show CDR1 as KGHDR and CDR2 as SFDVKD. The CDR3 is made up of 17 amino acids. Trimming shortened V by 7 bases and J by 8 bases, and 23 bases separated the two germline ends. The CDR3 loop reads CATSSMSGGKEDSPLHF. The CDR3, as DNA: TGTGCCACCAGCTCTATGAGTGGGGGGAAGGAGGATTCACCCCTCCACTTT.

J is TRBJ2-5 and V is TRBV11-1; D may be TRBD1 (6 bases). CDR1 SGHAT and CDR2 FQDESV come from the germline V gene (reference sequence). The CDR3 sequence is 15 residues long. Deletions cut 0 bases from V and 0 bases from J, with 8 bases between. The CDR3 bases are TGTGCCAGCAGCTTAGCCGGACAGCACCAAGAGACCCAGTACTTC. Protein product: CASSLAGQHQETQYF.

The chain couples TRBV28 to TRBJ1-1; D gene unclear. The germline CDR1 and CDR2 sequences are MDHEN and SYDVKM. This CDR3 has 15 residues. V gave up 2 bases and J gave up 1 base, with 11 bases separating them. The DNA for the CDR3 is TGTGCCAGCAGTTTACTAGGACTCCGGAACACTGAAGCTTTCTTT. Protein sequence: CASSLLGLRNTEAFF. The whole variable domain, filled in from reference TRBV28 and TRBJ1-1, reads DVKVTQSSRYLVKRTGEKVFLECVQDMDHENMFWYRQDPGLGLRLIYFSYDVKMKEKGDIPEGYSVSREKKERFSLILESASTNQTSMYLCASSLLGLRNTEAFFGQGTRLTVV.

The chain couples TRBV30 to TRBJ2-5, with a possible D match to TRBD2 (6 bases). The CDR3 extends over 14 amino acids. Germline CDR1 is GTSNPN and CDR2 is SVGIG (reference sequence). With 2 bases removed from V and 1 base from J, the gap between germline ends came to 11 bases. The CDR3 DNA follows: TGTGCCTGGAGTCTAGCGCCAATCCAAGAGACCCAGTACTTC. Amino acids: CAWSLAPIQETQYF.

This clone was detected a few times. The chain has TRBV7-9 and TRBJ1-4, with 8 bases aligning to TRBD1. Trimming took 4 bases from V and 2 from J; bases not matched to a gene: 3. The germline CDR1 and CDR2 sequences are SEHNR and FQNEAQ (reference sequence). This CDR3 comprises 15 residues. CDR3 DNA sequence: TGTGCCAGCAGCTCCCAGGGGGCCACTAATGAAAAACTGTTTTTT. Translating it yields CASSSQGATNEKLFF.

This chain connects TRBV5-4 to TRBJ1-1; 9 positions match TRBD1. The CDR3 sequence is 15 residues long. After removal of 4 bases from V and 2 bases from J, the junction contained 6 bases not matched to a gene. Germline assignment: CDR1 SGHNT and CDR2 YYREEE (reference sequence). CDR3 protein: CASSARTGENTEAFF. The CDR3 bases are TGTGCCAGCAGCGCACGGACAGGGGAAAACACTGAAGCTTTCTTT.

The chain couples TRBV7-3 to TRBJ2-6; 15 positions agree with TRBD2. Germline-derived CDR1 and CDR2 are SGHTA and FQGTGA. The CDR3 is 19 amino acids. The ends lost 5 bases at V and 0 bases at J; junction bases unmatched: 5. The chain's CDR3 is CASSAGLAGGTSGANVLTF. The CDR3 bases are TGTGCCAGCAGCGCGGGACTAGCGGGAGGAACCTCTGGGGCCAACGTCCTGACTTTC.

The chain carries TRBV10-3 and TRBJ1-2; 7 nucleotides line up with TRBD1. Unmatched junction bases numbered 13, after V lost 10 bases and J lost 8 bases. CDR3 length: 13 amino acids. Germline CDR1 is ENHRY and CDR2 is SYGVKD. The CDR3 bases are TGTGCCACCCAACTTAAGGGGGCGGAAGGCTACACCTTC. It translates to CATQLKGAEGYTF.

CDR3 in DNA: TGTGCCAGCAGCGTATCTTCAACAGGGGGCGGGGAAGCTTTCTTT. As protein: CASSVSSTGGGEAFF. V gene TRBV9 combines with J gene TRBJ1-1; 9 positions match TRBD1. V was clipped by 1 base and J by 8 bases; unmatched bases: 9. The CDR3 extends over 15 amino acids. Germline CDR1 is SGDLS and CDR2 is YYNGEE.

V usage is TRBV5-1 and J usage is TRBJ2-3; TRBD2 agrees at 9 bases. From germline, CDR1 is SGHRS and CDR2 YFSETQ. Trimming removed 2 bases from V and 3 bases from J; junction bases left unmatched: 7. The CDR3 spans 16 residues. CDR3 DNA sequence: TGCGCCAGCAGCTTACCGGGACTAGCAGGAACAGATACGCAGTATTTT. Protein product: CASSLPGLAGTDTQYF.

This chain joins TRBV30 and TRBJ2-5; TRBD2 matches 7 bases. The germline V gene encodes CDR1 GTSNPN and CDR2 SVGIG (reference sequence). With V trimmed by 2 bases and J by 3 bases, 6 bases remained unmatched. The CDR3 runs 14 residues. The CDR3 bases are TGTGCCTGGAGTATGGTAGCGGGTGAAGAGACCCAGTACTTC. Translation gives CAWSMVAGEETQYF.

This clone was counted once. The V gene is TRBV6-2 or TRBV6-3, the J gene TRBJ1-4; maybe TRBD1 (6 bases). The CDR3 sequence is 14 residues long. Trimming took 6 bases from V and 7 from J, leaving 15 bases between them. CDR1 MNHEY and CDR2 SVGEGT come from the germline V gene. The CDR3 sequence: CASSPGGAGEKLFF. CDR3 sequence (DNA): TGTGCCAGCAGCCCTGGGGGGGCTGGTGAAAAACTGTTTTTT.